These 21 T cell receptor beta chains came from one sample sequenced in a study of cytomegalovirus exposure and HLA in healthy donors. The primer mix had 60 Vbeta and 13 Jbeta primers. The assay was immunoSEQ multiplex PCR, and TCRdb's table has in-frame clones only and misses some. The repertoire holds approximately 100,000 clones, with approximately 74% as singletons. The sequenced sample consisted of PBMCs. The source is a woman in her 40s in good health and CMV-seronegative.

The chain combines TRBV5-1 with TRBJ2-2, with 13 bases lining up with TRBD2. The CDR3 loop spans 16 amino acids. CDR1 is SGHRS, CDR2 YFSETQ, per germline. J gave up 0 bases and V 7 bases, and 3 bases lay outside the gene matches. CDR3 loop: CASRTSGSANTGELFF. CDR3 nucleotide sequence: TGCGCCAGCCGGACTAGCGGGAGCGCGAACACCGGGGAGCTGTTTTTT. Supplemented by reference TRBV5-1 and TRBJ2-2, the full variable domain reads KAGVTQTPRYLIKTRGQQVTLSCSPISGHRSVSWYQQTPGQGLQFLFEYFSETQRNKGNFPGRFSGRQFSNSRSEMNVSTLELGDSALYLCASRTSGSANTGELFFGEGSRLTVL.

The CDR3 sequence is CASSVGARYEQYF. DNA of the CDR3: TGTGCCAGCAGCGTAGGGGCCCGCTACGAGCAGTACTTC. The V gene is TRBV9, the J gene TRBJ2-7; D ambiguous. The V and J ends lost 0 bases and 3 bases respectively, with 7 bases between them. CDR3 size: 13 residues. Germline values: CDR1 SGDLS, CDR2 YYNGEE.

The chain uses TRBV27 and TRBJ1-2; 11 bases are shared with TRBD1. The germline CDR1 and CDR2 sequences are MNHEY and SMNVEV (reference sequence). Losses at the gene ends were 6 bases for V and 8 bases for J; bases not matched to a gene: 11. The CDR3 has 15 amino acids. This CDR3 reads CASSPGTGGSGGYTF. The CDR3 bases are TGTGCCAGCAGCCCCGGGACAGGGGGTTCGGGGGGCTACACCTTC.

The J gene is TRBJ2-3, the V gene TRBV18, with 12 nucleotides matching TRBD1. The trim removed 6 bases at V and 3 bases at J, leaving 4 bases unmatched. The CDR3 contains 15 residues. Germline V gene lookup returns CDR1 KGHSH and CDR2 LQKENI. CDR3 sequence: CASSRGQGATDTQYF. The CDR3 region has the DNA TGTGCCAGCTCGCGGGGACAGGGGGCGACAGATACGCAGTATTTT.

The chain combines TRBV30 with TRBJ1-3; 7 bases align to TRBD1. Trimming removed 2 bases from V and 0 bases from J; junction bases left unmatched: 4. The CDR3 totals 15 residues. Germline V gene data show CDR1 as GTSNPN and CDR2 as SVGIG (reference sequence). The chain's CDR3 is CAWSRQGSSGNTIYF. The CDR3 coding sequence is TGTGCCTGGAGTAGACAGGGAAGCTCTGGAAACACCATATATTTT.

This clone has only a few counts. The J gene is TRBJ1-1, the V gene TRBV6-5; D is undetermined. V lost 0 bases, J lost 7 bases, and 12 bases lay in between. Germline CDR1 MNHEY, CDR2 SVGAGI. The CDR3 is 14 amino acids. The CDR3 region has the DNA TGTGCCAGCAGTTACTCTCCCGGCCACAGTGAAGCTTTCTTT. Its translation: CASSYSPGHSEAFF.

This clone came up once. The J gene is TRBJ1-1, the V gene TRBV7-3; TRBD1 matches at 12 bases. From germline, CDR1 is SGHTA and CDR2 FQGTGA. Unmatched junction bases numbered 9, after V lost 4 bases and J lost 9 bases. This CDR3 has 15 residues. The CDR3 protein is CASSSSGTGGAKAFF. The CDR3 DNA reads TGTGCCAGCAGCTCCTCCGGGACAGGGGGCGCAAAAGCTTTCTTT. Full variable domain (missing parts from reference TRBV7-3 and TRBJ1-1): GAGVSQTPSNKVTEKGKYVELRCDPISGHTALYWYRQSLGQGPEFLIYFQGTGAADDSGLPNDRFFAVRPEGSVSTLKIQRTERGDSAVYLCASSSSGTGGAKAFFGQGTRLTVV.

This chain joins TRBV7-9 and TRBJ2-7; the D gene is possibly TRBD2 (6 bases). This CDR3 is built from 16 residues. Trimming left V 4 bases short and J 9 bases short, with 25 bases between. Looked up from germline, CDR1 is SEHNR and CDR2 is FQNEAQ (reference sequence). The CDR3 coding sequence is TGTGCCAGCAGCTCCCTCGGTAGCGGAGCCCCCAGTGGGCAGTACTTC. Translating gives CASSSLGSGAPSGQYF.

The chain carries TRBV11-1 and TRBJ2-5; no clear D. The CDR3 consists of 13 residues. Per germline, CDR1 SGHAT and CDR2 FQDESV (reference sequence). V lost 3 bases, J lost 1 base, and 6 bases lay in between. CDR3 protein: CASSFPSQETQYF. As DNA, the CDR3 is TGTGCCAGCAGCTTCCCCAGCCAAGAGACCCAGTACTTC.

The rearrangement links TRBV7-3 to TRBJ2-7; 12 bases are shared with TRBD2. Germline values: CDR1 SGHTA, CDR2 FQGTGA. V gave up 5 bases and J gave up 6 bases; unmatched junction bases: 11. This CDR3 spans 16 amino acids. CDR3 region: CASSPPHPGLAGEQYF. The CDR3 DNA sequence: TGTGCCAGCAGCCCACCCCACCCGGGACTAGCGGGCGAGCAGTACTTC.

The J gene is TRBJ2-5, the V gene TRBV28, with TRBD1 matching over 7 bases. Germline CDR1 reads MDHEN; CDR2 reads SYDVKM. V dropped 4 bases and J dropped 5; count of bases not matched to a gene: 4. The CDR3 sequence is 13 residues long. Here the CDR3 DNA reads TGTGCCAGCAGTTCCGGACAGGCGGAGACCCAGTACTTC. Protein sequence: CASSSGQAETQYF.

Here the CDR3 reads CASSLGQETYEQYF. The DNA of the CDR3 is TGTGCCAGCAGCTTGGGACAGGAAACCTACGAGCAGTACTTC. This sequence joins TRBV5-4 and TRBJ2-7, with D possibly matching TRBD1 (6 bases). Trimming cost V 0 bases and J 2 bases, with 9 bases left between them. The CDR3 sequence is 14 residues long. Germline assignment: CDR1 SGHNT and CDR2 YYREEE (reference sequence). The full variable domain, in which reference TRBV5-4 and TRBJ2-7 provide the parts outside the CDR3, is ETGVTQSPTHLIKTRGQQVTLRCSSQSGHNTVSWYQQALGQGPQFIFQYYREEENGRGNFPPRFSGLQFPNYSSELNVNALELDDSALYLCASSLGQETYEQYFGPGTRLTVT.

The chain joins TRBV6-6 to TRBJ2-2, with 11 bases matching TRBD1. The junction had 4 bases not matched to a gene; V was cut back by 6 bases and J by 7 bases. The CDR3 length is 14 residues. The germline gives CDR1 MNHNY, CDR2 SVGAGI (reference sequence). This CDR3 is CASRDRGQVGELFF. CDR3 nucleotides: TGTGCCAGCAGGGACAGGGGGCAGGTCGGGGAGCTGTTTTTT.

Remarks on this clone: Mismatch with germline at one junction end may stem from a read error. The rearrangement links TRBV7-9 to TRBJ2-1, with a weak D call TRBD1 (6 bases). The V gene's germline CDR1 is SEHNR and CDR2 FQNEAQ (reference sequence). The CDR3 covers 12 residues. The CDR3 DNA is TGTTCCAGCAGCTTTCACAGGGATGAGCAGTTCTTC. It codes for CSSSFHRDEQFF.

The chain joins TRBV7-6 to TRBJ1-5, with 10 bases identical to TRBD1. J lost 0 bases, V lost 1 base, and 12 bases had no gene match. The CDR3 is 20 residues long. The germline V gene has CDR1 SGHVS and CDR2 FNYEAQ. CDR3 sequence: CASSLDRADRGLCSNQPQHF. CDR3 DNA: TGTGCCAGCAGCTTAGATCGCGCCGACAGGGGGCTATGTAGCAATCAGCCCCAGCATTTT.

This clone was recorded only once. V usage is TRBV27 and J usage is TRBJ1-3; D may be TRBD1 (6 bases). The CDR3 is made up of 19 amino acids. Germline V gene data show CDR1 as MNHEY and CDR2 as SMNVEV (reference sequence). Trimming left V 6 bases short and J 0 bases short, with 24 bases between. The CDR3 loop is CASSPWGGGGKSSGNTIYF. The CDR3 coding sequence is TGTGCCAGCAGCCCGTGGGGGGGCGGGGGCAAGAGCTCTGGAAACACCATATATTTT.

This rearrangement joins TRBV20-1 to TRBJ2-7, with TRBD1 identical over 8 bases. The CDR3 is 11 residues long. Per germline, CDR1 DFQATT and CDR2 SNEGSKA (reference sequence). After removal of 6 bases from V and 3 bases from J, the junction contained 1 base not matched to a gene. The CDR3 region has the DNA TGCAGTGCAGGACAGGGCTACGAGCAGTACTTC. Protein product: CSAGQGYEQYF.

The chain carries TRBV7-9 and TRBJ1-1, with TRBD1 as a possible D gene (5 bases). CDR1 is SEHNR, CDR2 FQNEAQ, per germline (reference sequence). There are 14 residues in the CDR3. Deletions cut 1 base from V and 5 bases from J, with 11 bases between. CDR3 residues: CASSLGGSGTEAFF. The CDR3 DNA reads as TGTGCCAGCAGCTTAGGTGGCTCAGGGACTGAAGCTTTCTTT.

The gene calls are TRBV28 and TRBJ2-5; perhaps TRBD2 as D (6 bases). CDR3 length: 12 amino acids. V dropped 5 bases and J dropped 5 bases, with 9 bases sitting between them. Looked up from germline, CDR1 is MDHEN and CDR2 is SYDVKM. CDR3 DNA: TGTGCCAGCAGTGGGGAGGCGGAGACCCAGTACTTC. Its translation is CASSGEAETQYF.

This sequence joins TRBV28 and TRBJ2-1; the match to TRBD2 covers 7 bases. CDR1 is MDHEN and CDR2 is SYDVKM in the germline V gene. This CDR3 contains 12 residues. Trimming took 8 bases from V and 8 from J; bases not matched to a gene: 6. The DNA of the CDR3 is TGTGCCAGCCATTACCGGGGGGATGAGCAGTTCTTC. As protein: CASHYRGDEQFF.

This clone was picked up a small number of times. The chain has TRBV29-1 and TRBJ1-1; 8 bases align to TRBD1. J lost 4 bases, V lost 4 bases, and 5 bases had no gene match. Germline V gives CDR1 SQVTM, CDR2 ANQGSEA. The CDR3 covers 13 residues. DNA of the CDR3: TGCAGCGTTGCTGGACAGGGAGGCACTGAAGCTTTCTTT. This translates into CSVAGQGGTEAFF.